Below, 10 T cell receptor beta chains from the same sample are listed, as sequenced in a study of control samples from healthy donors and cancer patients. Data came from immunoSEQ multiplex PCR; TCRdb stores just in-frame clones and leaves some out. The table lists tens of thousands of clones, around 87% of them singletons, with about 9.4% in the top ten. Sequenced: PBMCs. The origin of the receptors is a woman aged 60-70 years with lung cancer.

The chain links TRBV10-3 to TRBJ1-1, with 7 bases fitting TRBD1. V was pared by 5 bases and J by 7 bases, with 10 bases of the junction left unmatched. The length of the CDR3 is 14 residues. Per germline, CDR1 ENHRY and CDR2 SYGVKD. CDR3 loop: CAISFYGQANEAFF. The CDR3 DNA is TGTGCCATCAGTTTTTACGGACAGGCCAATGAAGCTTTCTTT.

This chain joins TRBV12-3 or TRBV12-4 and TRBJ2-7, with D maybe TRBD2 (6 bases). This CDR3 is built from 11 residues. V was trimmed by 8 bases and J by 5 bases, leaving 10 bases between them. CDR3 protein: CASGWGDEQYF. As DNA, the CDR3 is TGTGCCAGCGGGTGGGGGGACGAGCAGTACTTC.

This rearrangement joins TRBV19 to TRBJ2-2, with D unclear. Germline CDR1 reads LNHDA; CDR2 reads SQIVND (reference sequence). Deletions cut 3 bases from V and 3 bases from J, with 8 bases between. There are 14 residues in the CDR3. The CDR3 sequence: CASSIAPDTGELFF. DNA of the CDR3: TGTGCCAGTAGTATCGCACCCGACACCGGGGAGCTGTTTTTT.

The rearrangement uses TRBV3-1 (or the pseudogene TRBV3-2) and TRBJ2-1; D is possibly TRBD1 or TRBD2 (5 bases each). V was cut by 4 bases and J by 8 bases, with 12 bases left in between. This CDR3 is built from 13 residues. CDR1 is LGHDT and CDR2 is YNNKEL in the germline V gene (reference sequence). The CDR3 DNA follows: TGTGCCAGCAGCCGCAGAGGGGAAGATGAGCAGTTCTTC. Residues: CASSRRGEDEQFF.

The V and J genes are TRBV3-1 (or the pseudogene TRBV3-2) and TRBJ2-5, with 7 nucleotides matching TRBD2. V shed 0 bases, J shed 4 bases, and the junction held 2 bases outside the gene matches. Germline CDR1 is LGHDT and CDR2 is YNNKEL (reference sequence). CDR3 size: 14 residues. The CDR3 region has the DNA TGTGCCAGCAGCCAAGATGGGAGGGGAGAGACCCAGTACTTC. Its protein product is CASSQDGRGETQYF.

The chain links TRBV24-1 to TRBJ2-5; weak D call: TRBD2 (5 bases). This CDR3 contains 12 residues. Germline V gives CDR1 KGHDR, CDR2 SFDVKD. The V end lost 4 bases, the J end lost 4 bases, and 6 bases lay between the germline ends. The CDR3 loop reads CATSEAGETQYF. CDR3 in DNA: TGTGCCACCAGTGAGGCGGGAGAGACCCAGTACTTC.

The chain couples TRBV5-6 to TRBJ2-1; possibly TRBD1 for D (6 bases). The CDR3 is 14 amino acids. Germline V lookup: CDR1 SGHDT, CDR2 YYEEEE. V lost 4 bases, J lost 7 bases, and 15 bases lay in between. CDR3 amino acids: CASSAGLRGNEQFF. The CDR3, as DNA: TGTGCCAGCAGCGCGGGCCTCAGGGGAAATGAGCAGTTCTTC.

This clone was recorded once. V usage is TRBV19 and J usage is TRBJ2-7; no firm D call. Trimming pared 1 base from V and 3 bases from J, leaving 7 bases between. Germline CDR1 is LNHDA and CDR2 is SQIVND (reference sequence). This CDR3 comprises 13 residues. The CDR3 DNA reads as TGTGCCAGTAGTATAGTGCTTAGCTACGAGCAGTACTTC. Amino acids: CASSIVLSYEQYF.

This chain uses TRBV19 with TRBJ2-7, with 10 positions matching TRBD2. Germline V gene lookup returns CDR1 LNHDA and CDR2 SQIVND (reference sequence). The V and J ends lost 3 bases and 6 bases, in that order; junction bases with no gene match: 14. This CDR3 is 17 amino acids long. DNA of the CDR3: TGTGCCAGTAGTATTTACCCCTCGGGACTAGCGAGAGGCGAGCAGTACTTC. It yields the protein CASSIYPSGLARGEQYF.

DNA for the CDR3: TGTGCCAGACCGGGACTAGCGGGATGGTTGGGTTCGGAAGAGACCCAGTACTTC. Encoded protein: CARPGLAGWLGSEETQYF. J is TRBJ2-5 and V is TRBV19; TRBD2 aligns across 13 bases. This CDR3 region has 18 residues. The V and J ends lost 9 bases and 3 bases, in that order; junction bases with no gene match: 16. Germline assignment: CDR1 LNHDA and CDR2 SQIVND (reference sequence).